The sequence of this T cell receptor beta chain was determined in a study of blood T cells in healthy people across ages. Isolating PBMCs gave at least 6 million of these cells per sample. Germline V gene lookup returns CDR1 MNHNS and CDR2 SASEGT. CDR3 length equals 15 residues. Together with a sample-barcoded 5' primer, a J-beta primer mix was included in a second PCR lasting roughly 7 to 11 cycles. Tags on each cDNA molecule came from a template-switch adaptor with 12 random nucleotides. In TCRdb, the 5' RACE reads were re-called with MiXCR into one record per CDR3 protein. The sample contains roughly 900,000 distinct CDR3 sequences, roughly 26% of which appear only once. Study-level results: Estimates of diversity drawn from one million T cells were considered underestimates.

This clonotype turned up a few times. Antigen: not known. A read error may produce the germline difference seen at one junction end. The source material was blood. The rearrangement joins TRBV6-1 to TRBJ2-2; unclear D gene. The source is a woman at least 80 years old in good health. In DNA, the CDR3 is TGTGGCAGCAGTGCCAGGAACACACTCACCGGGGAGCTGTTTTTT. Its protein is CGSSARNTLTGELFF.